The clone carrying this T cell receptor (beta chain) was seen many times. As yet, its antigen is unknown. The data were taken from a study of CD8 T cells in ankylosing spondylitis. Study findings and constraints: Disease-associated clones were reportedly significantly overrepresented in matched ankylosing spondylitis synovial fluid. Within ankylosing spondylitis blood, a TCR beta motif made up of seven to nine highly homologous variants appeared to be characteristic. Earlier studies detected some motif variants in reactive arthritis synovial fluid and blood.

Generation of TCR beta libraries employed quantitative 5'-RACE incorporating molecular barcodes. A single record per CDR3 protein comes from TCRdb applying MiXCR to the 5' RACE reads. The sample has 150,000 to 200,000 distinct CDR3 sequences, approximately 10% seen once. The sequencing sample was made of blood, either unsorted or a sorted T cell fraction (not recorded which). This TCR came from a male donor with ankylosing spondylitis or in good health (not recorded which).

The CDR3 DNA sequence: TGTGCCTGGAGTGAGACAGGGGGTAATCAGCCCCAGCATTTT. As protein: CAWSETGGNQPQHF. The chain joins TRBV30 to TRBJ1-5; 9 positions match TRBD1. The CDR3 totals 14 residues. Trimming removed 1 base from V and 4 bases from J; junction bases left unmatched: 2. The V gene's germline CDR1 is GTSNPN and CDR2 SVGIG (reference sequence).